The 21 T cell receptor beta chains presented below share a single source sample, sequenced in a study of T cell repertoires in ileal Crohn's disease. Time point defined: neoterminal ileum biopsy at postoperative endoscopy, about 6 months after surgery. The data were produced by immunoSEQ multiplex PCR, yet TCRdb's version contains in-frame clones alone and is incomplete. The data contain roughly 3,400 clones, around 85% of them singletons. What was sequenced was ileal tissue. The source is an adult with Crohn's disease.

The chain employs TRBV18 and TRBJ2-7, with TRBD1 identical over 8 bases. V lost 4 bases, J lost 0 bases, and 11 bases stayed unmatched. The CDR3 contains 17 residues. Germline CDR1 reads KGHSH; CDR2 reads LQKENI. The CDR3 sequence is CASSRTPGQDFSYEQYF. The CDR3 DNA reads as TGTGCCAGCTCACGTACCCCGGGACAGGACTTCTCCTACGAGCAGTACTTC.

The chain joins TRBV11-2 to TRBJ1-1; D is ambiguous. Trimming cost V 7 bases and J 1 base, with 10 bases left between them. The CDR3 runs to 13 residues. Germline-derived CDR1 and CDR2 are SGHAT and FQNNGV. CDR3 loop: CASIQGRNTEAFF. DNA for the CDR3: TGTGCCAGCATTCAAGGGAGGAACACTGAAGCTTTCTTT.

The chain recombines TRBV15 with TRBJ2-7, with D possibly being TRBD1 (6 bases). V was clipped by 1 base and J by 5 bases, with 9 bases between them. The CDR3 spans 13 residues. The germline V gene encodes CDR1 LNHNV and CDR2 YYDKDF (reference sequence). The CDR3 nucleotides are TGTGCCACCAGCAGAGCAGGGGCCCACGAGCAGTACTTC. It specifies CATSRAGAHEQYF.

The CDR3 nucleotides are TGTGCCAGCACTCACGAGGGCCGGTACACCGGGGAGCTGTTTTTT. Its protein product is CASTHEGRYTGELFF. The chain is built from TRBV9 and TRBJ2-2; possibly TRBD2 for D (5 bases). Germline V lookup: CDR1 SGDLS, CDR2 YYNGEE. The CDR3 length is 15 residues. V lost 6 bases and J lost 3, with 15 bases in between. Supplemented by reference TRBV9 and TRBJ2-2, the full variable domain reads DSGVTQTPKHLITATGQRVTLRCSPRSGDLSVYWYQQSLDQGLQFLIQYYNGEERAKGNILERFSAQQFPDLHSELNLSSLELGDSALYFCASTHEGRYTGELFFGEGSRLTVL.

This clone showed up just once. The V and J genes are TRBV5-1 and TRBJ2-6; D remains unclear. Per the germline V gene, CDR1 is SGHRS and CDR2 is YFSETQ. V lost 4 bases and J 2 bases, leaving 10 bases between the germline ends. There are 15 residues in the CDR3. CDR3 region: CASSAGTPGANVLTF. The CDR3 nucleotides are TGCGCCAGCAGCGCAGGAACACCTGGGGCCAACGTCCTGACTTTC.

V is TRBV4-1 and J is TRBJ1-3; D ambiguous. V lost 0 bases and J lost 5, with 8 bases in between. Germline V gene data show CDR1 as MGHRA and CDR2 as YSYEKL. The CDR3 runs 14 residues. The chain's CDR3 is CASSQDHSRNTIYF. For the CDR3, the DNA is TGCGCCAGCAGCCAAGATCACAGCCGAAACACCATATATTTT.

CDR3 bases: TGTGCCAGCAGTTCCGGACAGGATGCCTCCTATGGCTACACCTTC. It encodes CASSSGQDASYGYTF. The chain recombines TRBV28 with TRBJ1-2, with TRBD1 identical over 7 bases. V was clipped by 4 bases and J by 4 bases; unmatched bases: 9. The CDR3 runs 15 residues. Germline V gives CDR1 MDHEN, CDR2 SYDVKM.

V is TRBV30 and J is TRBJ1-6, with D possibly matching TRBD1 (5 bases). V was cut by 2 bases and J by 7 bases, with 9 bases left in between. The CDR3 extends over 13 amino acids. Germline values: CDR1 GTSNPN, CDR2 SVGIG (reference sequence). CDR3 DNA sequence: TGTGCCTGGAGTACAGGAGAAAATTCACCCCTCCACTTT. Protein: CAWSTGENSPLHF.

Here the CDR3 reads CANGTGAFF. In DNA, the CDR3 is TGTGCCAACGGGACAGGGGCTTTCTTT. The rearrangement joins TRBV25-1 to TRBJ1-1, with TRBD1 identical over 9 bases. The length of the CDR3 is 9 residues. V lost 10 bases, J lost 11 bases, and 2 bases stayed unmatched. Germline V CDR1 and CDR2: MGHDK, SYGVNS.

J is TRBJ1-4 and V is TRBV28; tentatively, D is TRBD1 (5 bases). Germline assignment: CDR1 MDHEN and CDR2 SYDVKM. The length of the CDR3 is 12 residues. V shed 0 bases and J shed 9 bases, with 5 bases lying between them. Written as DNA, the CDR3 is TGTGCCAGCAGTTTATGGGGGCAAAAACTGTTTTTT. Translation: CASSLWGQKLFF.

This clone showed up just a few times. In DNA form, the CDR3 reads TGTGCCAGCAGCGCAAGCGGGAGGGCCGAGGAGACCCAGTACTTC. As protein: CASSASGRAEETQYF. The gene calls are TRBV11-2 and TRBJ2-5, with 10 bases that match TRBD2. V gave up 5 bases and J gave up 5 bases; unmatched junction bases: 8. CDR1 SGHAT and CDR2 FQNNGV come from the germline V gene. The CDR3 spans 15 residues.

The V call is TRBV7-2, the J call TRBJ1-1; D is unresolved. Germline V CDR1 and CDR2: SGHTA, FQGNSA. CDR3 length: 14 residues. Trimming took 5 bases from V and 1 from J, leaving 11 bases between them. CDR3: CASSPGNQNTEAFF. The CDR3 DNA reads TGTGCCAGCAGCCCGGGAAACCAGAACACTGAAGCTTTCTTT.

This chain connects TRBV6-4 to TRBJ2-3, with 11 positions matching TRBD2. CDR1 and CDR2 from the germline V gene are MRHNA and SNTAGT. The CDR3 consists of 16 residues. The V segment lost 0 bases and the J segment 3 bases; nucleotides outside the gene matches: 2. The DNA of the CDR3 is TGTGCCAGCAGTGACTCAGCTAGCGGGGGGACAGATACGCAGTATTTT. It translates to CASSDSASGGTDTQYF.

The chain carries TRBV23-1 and TRBJ2-7; tentative D call: TRBD1 (5 bases). TRBV23-1 is labeled an ORF, and its function is uncertain. CDR3 length equals 13 residues. Trimming left V 0 bases short and J 2 bases short, with 5 bases between. The CDR3 coding sequence is TGCGCCAGCAGTCAATCGACAGCCTACGAGCAGTACTTC. Translated: CASSQSTAYEQYF.

The V and J genes are TRBV18 and TRBJ1-5; 7 bases map to TRBD1. CDR1 and CDR2 from the germline V gene are KGHSH and LQKENI. The CDR3 is made up of 17 amino acids. The V gene end was trimmed by 5 bases and the J gene end by 4 bases; junction bases not matched to a gene: 14. In nucleotides, the CDR3 is TGTGCCAGCTCAGCCGAATCGGGGACAGCGAAAAATCAGCCCCAGCATTTT. Its protein product is CASSAESGTAKNQPQHF.

The chain couples TRBV28 to TRBJ2-5; TRBD1 matches 10 bases. The CDR3 consists of 15 residues. V lost 5 bases to trimming and J lost 3 bases; unmatched junction nucleotides: 6. The germline V gene encodes CDR1 MDHEN and CDR2 SYDVKM. The CDR3 reads CASSVIGQGEETQYF. The CDR3 DNA sequence: TGTGCCAGCAGTGTTATTGGACAGGGGGAAGAGACCCAGTACTTC.

The chain couples TRBV7-3 to TRBJ1-6, with D perhaps matching TRBD1 (5 bases). The CDR3 runs to 17 residues. The ends were cut back, 2 bases at V and 10 bases at J, with 21 bases in the middle. Germline CDR1 SGHTA, CDR2 FQGTGA. The CDR3 loop is CASSLGDSGGLRSPLHF. The CDR3 DNA reads as TGTGCCAGCAGCTTAGGGGACTCGGGGGGGTTAAGATCACCCCTCCACTTT.

The rearrangement links TRBV7-2 to TRBJ1-2; D is perhaps TRBD1 (6 bases). In germline, CDR1 is SGHTA, CDR2 FQGNSA. V lost 5 bases and J 7 bases, leaving 17 bases between the germline ends. CDR3 size: 14 residues. This CDR3 reads CASSPDRSRGGYTF. The CDR3 DNA reads as TGTGCCAGCAGCCCCGACAGGTCGAGAGGTGGCTACACCTTC.

V usage is TRBV5-1 and J usage is TRBJ2-1; D gene uncertain. CDR1 and CDR2 (germline): SGHRS, YFSETQ. Trimming removed 3 bases at V and 10 bases at J, with 14 bases between. This CDR3 is built from 13 residues. This CDR3 is CASSSFPEPEQFF. The DNA of the CDR3 is TGCGCCAGCAGCTCCTTCCCTGAGCCGGAGCAGTTCTTC. Supplemented by reference TRBV5-1 and TRBJ2-1, the full variable domain reads KAGVTQTPRYLIKTRGQQVTLSCSPISGHRSVSWYQQTPGQGLQFLFEYFSETQRNKGNFPGRFSGRQFSNSRSEMNVSTLELGDSALYLCASSSFPEPEQFFGPGTRLTVL.

The chain combines TRBV5-3 with TRBJ1-3, with D perhaps TRBD1 (5 bases). TRBV5-3 belongs to the ORF category, with a function that is uncertain. CDR3 length: 16 amino acids. The V gene lost 4 bases and the J gene lost 4 bases, with 18 bases spanning the gap. In DNA, the CDR3 is TGTGCCAGAAGCCCGGGGGGGATTGGGGTGGGAAACACCATATATTTT. Translation gives CARSPGGIGVGNTIYF.

The chain combines TRBV4-1 with TRBJ2-3; D remains ambiguous. CDR1 and CDR2 (germline): MGHRA, YSYEKL. The V end lost 0 bases, the J end lost 2 bases, and 6 bases lay between the germline ends. The CDR3 has 14 amino acids. CDR3 loop: CASSQDHNTDTQYF. CDR3 DNA sequence: TGCGCCAGCAGCCAAGATCACAACACAGATACGCAGTATTTT.